This T cell receptor beta chain was sequenced for a study of blood T cell repertoires in COVID-19 (dated by TCRdb to the early 2020s). About the investigation overall: Samples from collaborators originated in the United States, Italy and Spain and spanned both the acute and convalescent phases of COVID-19. Samples were obtained from the ongoing ImmuneRACE study (first 160 participants) and from roughly 1,300 subjects provided by 6 global collaborators. The dataset comprised deeply sampled blood TCRbeta repertoires from subjects exposed to, actively infected with, or recovered from COVID-19. The repertoires were released in a freely available public database meant as a resource for research on the immune response to SARS-CoV-2. Where available, HLA class I and class II types were taken from metadata supplied by the sample provider and were not determined by assay-based typing. A de-identified subject ID, COVID-19 status, age in years and sex were almost always included in the sample metadata. The material from the prospective study consisted of cDNA or gDNA derived from T cells, B-cell-depleted T cells, or PBMCs.

Points on this clone: What this receptor recognizes is not known. Within one base of it there is no much larger clone, and no base qualities were kept.

CDR1 and CDR2 were assigned from the germline V gene as KGHDR and SFDVKD. From the cysteine up to the phenylalanine, the CDR3 has a length of 15 residues. The DNA shown is the 45-base CDR3, in frame from base 1. V loses 2 bases of germline sequence and J loses 6 bases, and the interval between the two ends is 13 bases. Broader findings and caveats from the paper: The quantity of clinical and demographic metadata differed by source and by participant and was supplied without curation.

TCRbeta CDR3 regions were amplified from genomic DNA using the immunoSEQ Assay, a bias-controlled multiplex PCR. Under the source paper's analysis protocol: The number of nucleated cells in each sample was estimated by amplification of reference gene primers within the assay. To quantify the absolute abundance of each unique TCRbeta CDR3 rearrangement, sequence reads were collapsed and filtered. For each sample, productive Simpson clonality was calculated as the square root of Simpson's diversity index over productive rearrangements. TCRdb retrieved this table from immuneACCESS and kept in-frame rearrangements only. Not all clones are present; in checked studies, unresolved V genes account for under half, and no reason is known for the remainder. V and J calls and clone size are as listed in that table; D and trimming were resolved from the DNA. The sample table shows a few hundred thousand clones, and around nine tenths are seen once. The biggest ten clones account for over 7.5% of the sample.

Another Seattle source contributed samples from volunteer blood donors who had recovered from COVID-19. Whole blood was collected in K2EDTA tubes by collaborating institutions according to the institutions' own protocols. For TCRbeta analysis, collaborators shipped samples as frozen whole blood, isolated PBMCs, or DNA extracted from either of those sample types. Input material: peripheral blood. This TCR was recovered from a man aged 35 to 55 who had recovered from COVID-19. Recombination joined TRBV24-1 with TRBJ2-1; TRBD1 might be the D gene, on 5 matching bases. The CDR3 has the sequence CATSDSRVGSNEQFF. The nucleotides are TGTGCCACCAGTGATTCCAGGGTGGGATCCAATGAGCAGTTCTTC.